The 22 T cell receptor beta chains listed next were all sequenced from one sample in a study of blood T cell repertoires in COVID-19 (dated by TCRdb to the early 2020s). The library relied on the immunoSEQ multiplex PCR assay. This immuneACCESS table, as held by TCRdb, lists in-frame sequences with V and J called but not all clones. Of the missing ones, under half trace to an unresolved V gene in checked studies; the others have no known cause. This sample comprises 65,000 or so clones, about 80% of them detected only once. The biggest ten clones account for over 3.5% of the sample. The source material was peripheral blood. These receptors all stem from a man in his sixties with acute or convalescent COVID-19.

CDR3 in amino acids: CASSKGTEGDGYTF. Here the CDR3 DNA reads TGCGCCAGCAGTAAAGGGACAGAGGGAGATGGCTACACCTTC. V and J are TRBV5-1 and TRBJ1-2; 7 bases fit TRBD1. Trimming cost V 5 bases and J 6 bases; bases outside gene matches: 10. Per the germline V gene, CDR1 is SGHRS and CDR2 is YFSETQ. The CDR3 is 14 residues long.

V usage is TRBV18 and J usage is TRBJ2-1, with TRBD1 matching over 7 bases. The ends lost 6 bases at V and 12 bases at J; junction bases unmatched: 14. This CDR3 has 14 residues. Germline loops: CDR1 KGHSH, CDR2 LQKENI. The CDR3 loop reads CASSPMQGVGAQFF. In DNA, the CDR3 is TGTGCCAGCTCCCCCATGCAGGGGGTGGGGGCGCAGTTCTTC.

This clone was found a few times. The CDR3 DNA sequence: TGTGCCAGTAACAGGGGATCTTACGAGCAGTACTTC. Encoded protein: CASNRGSYEQYF. The chain is built from TRBV2 and TRBJ2-7, with 7 bases fitting TRBD1. The CDR3 covers 12 residues. Trimming at V came to 9 bases and at J to 4 bases, leaving 6 bases not matched to a gene. The germline gives CDR1 SNHLY, CDR2 FYNNEI.

The genes are TRBV13 and TRBJ2-2; 8 bases agree with TRBD1. CDR3 length: 14 residues. The germline V gene has CDR1 PRHDT and CDR2 FYEKMQ (reference sequence). Trimming cost V 4 bases and J 6 bases; bases outside gene matches: 4. CDR3 DNA sequence: TGTGCCAGCAGCTCGAGACAGGGGTCCGGGGAGCTGTTTTTT. Translated: CASSSRQGSGELFF.

The chain has TRBV2 and TRBJ1-3; TRBD1 agrees at 10 bases. CDR3 length: 15 residues. V trimming: 6 bases; J trimming: 4 bases; junction bases outside the gene matches: 6. Germline V lookup: CDR1 SNHLY, CDR2 FYNNEI. Written as DNA, the CDR3 is TGTGCCAGCAGGAAGACAGGGGGCATAGGAAACACCATATATTTT. Translated, it gives CASRKTGGIGNTIYF.

The V call is TRBV5-4, the J call TRBJ1-1, with unresolved D. CDR1 is SGHNT and CDR2 is YYREEE in the germline V gene (reference sequence). The germline V and J ends were trimmed by 4 bases and 1 base, with 11 bases remaining between them. The CDR3 covers 14 residues. The CDR3 reads CASSRSAENTEAFF. The DNA for the CDR3 is TGTGCCAGCAGCCGTTCCGCGGAGAACACTGAAGCTTTCTTT.

This clone appeared a few times. The rearrangement links TRBV7-6 to TRBJ1-1; D remains ambiguous. Germline CDR1 is SGHVS and CDR2 is FNYEAQ. Between the trimmed V and J ends, which lost 2 bases and 0 bases, there was a span of 4 bases. The CDR3 extends over 13 amino acids. CDR3 coding DNA: TGTGCCAGCAGCTTACACATGAACACTGAAGCTTTCTTT. Its translation is CASSLHMNTEAFF.

The chain is built from TRBV9 and TRBJ1-6; D possibly corresponds to TRBD1 (6 bases). The CDR3 runs to 17 residues. Germline V gene lookup returns CDR1 SGDLS and CDR2 YYNGEE. V shed 2 bases and J shed 4 bases, with 16 bases lying between them. CDR3 amino acids: CASSVASGTSYNSPLHF. In DNA, the CDR3 is TGTGCCAGCAGCGTTGCCTCCGGGACAAGTTATAATTCACCCCTCCACTTT.

V is TRBV6-1 and J is TRBJ2-7; D gene uncertain. The CDR3 sequence is 14 residues long. Germline-derived CDR1 and CDR2 are MNHNS and SASEGT. V was trimmed by 2 bases and J by 2 bases, leaving 10 bases between them. The DNA of the CDR3 is TGTGCCAGCAGTGAATACGTAGTAACCTACGAGCAGTACTTC. This gives the protein CASSEYVVTYEQYF.

The chain uses TRBV2 and TRBJ1-1; perhaps TRBD1 as D (5 bases). The CDR3 consists of 13 residues. Germline V lookup: CDR1 SNHLY, CDR2 FYNNEI. V shed 8 bases and J shed 1 base, with 11 bases lying between them. This CDR3 reads CASSYDRNTEAFF. The CDR3 coding sequence is TGTGCCAGCTCTTATGACAGGAACACTGAAGCTTTCTTT.

The rearrangement uses TRBV9 and TRBJ2-3; the D gene is possibly TRBD1 (5 bases). Germline V gives CDR1 SGDLS, CDR2 YYNGEE. V was cut by 2 bases and J by 1 base, with 8 bases left in between. The CDR3 sequence is 14 residues long. This chain's CDR3 is CASSVKGGTDTQYF. The CDR3, as DNA: TGTGCCAGCAGCGTCAAAGGGGGCACAGATACGCAGTATTTT.

This clone was picked up a small number of times. The J gene is TRBJ2-3, the V gene TRBV2; 8 bases align to TRBD2. Germline trimming cut 2 bases from V and 2 bases from J; bases unmatched to any gene: 6. This CDR3 region has 16 residues. The germline V gene has CDR1 SNHLY and CDR2 FYNNEI. CDR3 bases: TGTGCCAGCAGTGAAATGGGTAGCGGGGCCACAGATACGCAGTATTTT. Residues: CASSEMGSGATDTQYF.

This chain connects TRBV5-1 to TRBJ1-4; D remains ambiguous. The CDR3 totals 14 residues. V was clipped by 0 bases and J by 5 bases, with 8 bases between them. From germline, CDR1 is SGHRS and CDR2 YFSETQ. CDR3: CASSLGQTNEKLFF. Here the CDR3 DNA reads TGCGCCAGCAGCTTGGGACAAACGAATGAAAAACTGTTTTTT.

The V call is TRBV7-8, the J call TRBJ1-1, with no clear D. CDR1 is SGHVS and CDR2 is FQNEAQ in the germline V gene. V was trimmed by 1 base and J by 8 bases, leaving 11 bases between them. The CDR3 contains 13 residues. The DNA of the CDR3 is TGTGCCAGCAGCTTAGTAAGAGAGGCGGAAGCTTTCTTT. As protein: CASSLVREAEAFF. Supplemented by reference TRBV7-8 and TRBJ1-1, the full variable domain reads GAGVSQSPRYKVAKRGQDVALRCDPISGHVSLFWYQQALGQGPEFLTYFQNEAQLDKSGLPSDRFFAERPEGSVSTLKIQRTQQEDSAVYLCASSLVREAEAFFGQGTRLTVV.

V usage is TRBV5-4 and J usage is TRBJ2-3; a possible D gene is TRBD1 (6 bases). V dropped 3 bases and J dropped 6 bases, with 17 bases sitting between them. The CDR3 runs to 15 residues. Germline V gene lookup returns CDR1 SGHNT and CDR2 YYREEE (reference sequence). CDR3 region: CASSSVSDTGDTQYF. In DNA, the CDR3 is TGTGCCAGCAGCTCCGTTTCGGACACAGGGGATACGCAGTATTTT.

The chain combines TRBV4-1 with TRBJ1-4; 7 positions match TRBD1. There are 16 residues in the CDR3. Germline V gene lookup returns CDR1 MGHRA and CDR2 YSYEKL. With 1 base clipped from V and 3 bases from J, the junction kept 5 bases outside the gene matches. The CDR3 coding sequence is TGCGCCAGCAGCCAAGTAATCGGGACAGCTAATGAAAAACTGTTTTTT. Its protein product is CASSQVIGTANEKLFF.

The V call is TRBV5-1, the J call TRBJ2-7; 8 bases agree with TRBD2. CDR3 size: 14 residues. The germline V gene has CDR1 SGHRS and CDR2 YFSETQ. The trim removed 4 bases at V and 5 bases at J, leaving 8 bases unmatched. CDR3: CASSRAGGSDEQYF. The CDR3 DNA reads TGCGCCAGCAGCAGGGCGGGGGGCTCGGACGAGCAGTACTTC.

This clone has only a few counts. The J gene is TRBJ2-7, the V gene TRBV2; the D gene is possibly TRBD2 (6 bases). This CDR3 region has 15 residues. V was trimmed by 6 bases and J by 0 bases, leaving 15 bases between them. Per germline, CDR1 SNHLY and CDR2 FYNNEI. CDR3 DNA sequence: TGTGCCAGCAGCGGGACTCAGGTGCTCTCCTACGAGCAGTACTTC. Encoded protein: CASSGTQVLSYEQYF.

V and J are TRBV19 and TRBJ1-1, with 7 nucleotides matching TRBD1. The CDR3 sequence is 13 residues long. After removal of 1 base from V and 11 bases from J, the junction contained 7 bases not matched to a gene. Germline V CDR1 and CDR2: LNHDA, SQIVND (reference sequence). CDR3 residues: CASSIAEGAPAFF. As DNA, the CDR3 is TGTGCCAGTAGTATAGCGGAGGGGGCCCCCGCTTTCTTT.

The CDR3: CASRDADRESYGYTF. CDR3 nucleotides: TGTGCCAGCAGGGACGCGGACAGGGAGAGTTATGGCTACACCTTC. The chain carries TRBV6-5 and TRBJ1-2; the match to TRBD1 covers 8 bases. The J segment lost 5 bases and the V segment lost 6 bases, leaving 11 bases of the junction unmatched. CDR1 is MNHEY, CDR2 SVGAGI, per germline. The CDR3 is 15 amino acids.

The rearrangement links TRBV6-5 to TRBJ1-5, with D perhaps matching TRBD1 (5 bases). Per the germline V gene, CDR1 is MNHEY and CDR2 is SVGAGI. The CDR3 length is 13 residues. V shed 6 bases and J shed 4 bases, with 10 bases lying between them. This chain's CDR3 is CASRGGVNQPQHF. In nucleotides, the CDR3 is TGTGCCAGCAGGGGGGGGGTAAATCAGCCCCAGCATTTT.

The rearrangement links TRBV6-5 to TRBJ1-3; 7 bases align to TRBD1. The CDR3 is 13 residues long. Germline V gene lookup returns CDR1 MNHEY and CDR2 SVGAGI. V was clipped by 8 bases and J by 2 bases; unmatched bases: 3. The CDR3 protein is CASWRGPGNTIYF. The CDR3 bases are TGTGCCAGCTGGAGGGGGCCTGGAAACACCATATATTTT.